This TCR beta chain was retrieved from a study of monozygotic twins with inflammatory bowel disease. The CDR3 has 16 residues. Following a re-call of the 5' RACE reads, TCRdb has one entry per CDR3 protein and lacks DNA. This table holds around 100,000 distinct CDR3 sequences. The TCR sequence derives from a human donor with ulcerative colitis or Crohn's disease, or a healthy co-twin of an affected twin (not recorded which). Sequencing was carried out using blood. J is TRBJ2-2 and V is TRBV12-3 or TRBV12-4; checking the TCRdb D call of TRBD2 is not possible without DNA. CDR3: CASRSFYGSGTGELFF.